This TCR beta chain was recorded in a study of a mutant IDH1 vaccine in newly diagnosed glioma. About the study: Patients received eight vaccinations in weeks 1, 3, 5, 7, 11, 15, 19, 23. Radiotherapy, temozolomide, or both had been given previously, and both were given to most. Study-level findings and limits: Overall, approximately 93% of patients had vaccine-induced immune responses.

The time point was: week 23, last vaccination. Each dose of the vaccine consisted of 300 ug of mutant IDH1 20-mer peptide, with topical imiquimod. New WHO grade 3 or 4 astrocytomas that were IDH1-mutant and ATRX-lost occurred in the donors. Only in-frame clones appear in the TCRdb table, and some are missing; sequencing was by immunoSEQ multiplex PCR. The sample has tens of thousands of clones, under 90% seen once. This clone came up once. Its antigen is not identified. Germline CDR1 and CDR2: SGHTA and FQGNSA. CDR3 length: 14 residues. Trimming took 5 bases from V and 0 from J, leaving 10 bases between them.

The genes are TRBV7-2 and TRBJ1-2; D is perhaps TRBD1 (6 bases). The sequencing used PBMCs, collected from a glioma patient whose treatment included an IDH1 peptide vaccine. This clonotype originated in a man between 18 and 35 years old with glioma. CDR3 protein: CASSLDRTNYGYTF. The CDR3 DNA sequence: TGTGCCAGCAGCCTCGACAGGACTAACTATGGCTACACCTTC.